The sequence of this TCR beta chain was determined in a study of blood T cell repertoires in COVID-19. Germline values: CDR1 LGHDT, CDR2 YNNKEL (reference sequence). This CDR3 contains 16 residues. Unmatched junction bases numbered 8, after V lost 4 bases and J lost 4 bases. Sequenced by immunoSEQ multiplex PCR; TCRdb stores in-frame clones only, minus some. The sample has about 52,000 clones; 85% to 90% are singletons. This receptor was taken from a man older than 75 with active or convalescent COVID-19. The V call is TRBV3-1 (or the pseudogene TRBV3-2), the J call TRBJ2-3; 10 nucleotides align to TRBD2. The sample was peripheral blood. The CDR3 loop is CASSRASGGAPDTQYF. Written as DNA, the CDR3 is TGTGCCAGCAGCCGGGCGAGCGGGGGGGCCCCAGATACGCAGTATTTT.